The 6 T cell receptor beta chains reported below all come from one sample, sequenced in a study of blood T cell repertoires in COVID-19. Repertoires were generated with immunoSEQ multiplex PCR, while TCRdb's copy carries only in-frame clones and drops some. The table records 250,000 to 300,000 clones, 65% to 85% of them present only once. The sequencing input was peripheral blood. The receptors here all came from a man older than 75 with acute or convalescent COVID-19.

The genes are TRBV2 and TRBJ1-5; TRBD1 matches at 7 bases. This CDR3 spans 14 amino acids. The trim removed 7 bases at V and 1 base at J, leaving 4 bases unmatched. CDR1 SNHLY and CDR2 FYNNEI come from the germline V gene. The CDR3 region is CASTAQGSNQPQHF. The CDR3 coding sequence is TGTGCCAGCACTGCACAGGGGAGCAATCAGCCCCAGCATTTT.

The chain has TRBV6-4 and TRBJ2-7; 9 bases agree with TRBD2. The V gene's germline CDR1 is MRHNA and CDR2 SNTAGT. The CDR3 sequence is 16 residues long. With V trimmed by 0 bases and J by 0 bases, 3 bases remained unmatched. This chain's CDR3 is CASSDSSGGSSYEQYF. DNA of the CDR3: TGTGCCAGCAGTGACTCGAGCGGGGGGAGCTCCTACGAGCAGTACTTC.

The V and J genes are TRBV27 and TRBJ2-4; D perhaps matches TRBD2 (6 bases). The V and J ends lost 6 bases and 0 bases respectively, with 12 bases between them. Germline CDR1 MNHEY, CDR2 SMNVEV (reference sequence). The CDR3 totals 15 residues. CDR3 nucleotides: TGTGCCAGCAGGACGGGGGTTTTAGCCAAAAACATTCAGTACTTC. It encodes CASRTGVLAKNIQYF.

The rearrangement joins TRBV18 to TRBJ2-5, with no clear D. Deletions cut 2 bases from V and 2 bases from J, with 6 bases between. This CDR3 is built from 13 residues. CDR1 and CDR2 from the germline V gene are KGHSH and LQKENI. The CDR3 nucleotides read TGTGCCAGCTCACCAAACAATCAAGAGACCCAGTACTTC. It is translated as CASSPNNQETQYF.

CDR3 DNA sequence: TGTGCCAGCAGTTATGGGACAGGAAAAAATCAGCCCCAGCATTTT. Translated, it gives CASSYGTGKNQPQHF. The V and J genes are TRBV6-5 and TRBJ1-5; TRBD1 matches 8 bases. The CDR3 is 15 amino acids. Germline lookup yields CDR1 MNHEY and CDR2 SVGAGI. After removal of 3 bases from V and 4 bases from J, the junction contained 5 bases not matched to a gene.

This chain uses TRBV29-1 with TRBJ1-5; D ambiguous. Per germline, CDR1 SQVTM and CDR2 ANQGSEA. The CDR3 spans 13 residues. Trimming shortened V by 4 bases and J by 4 bases, and 11 bases separated the two germline ends. CDR3: CSVAGNRNQPQHF. The CDR3 DNA is TGCAGCGTTGCGGGGAATCGGAATCAGCCCCAGCATTTT. The full variable domain, rest sourced from reference TRBV29-1 and TRBJ1-5, is SAVISQKPSRDICQRGTSLTIQCQVDSQVTMMFWYRQQPGQSLTLIATANQGSEATYESGFVIDKFPISRPNLTFSTLTVSNMSPEDSSIYLCSVAGNRNQPQHFGDGTRLSIL.